These T cell receptor beta chains were read from a single sample in a study of regulatory T cells in long-lasting Graves disease. TCRdb reprocessed the multiplex PCR reads with MiXCR, giving one entry per CDR3 protein. The sample holds roughly 400,000 distinct CDR3 sequences, 21% seen once. Sample: peripheral blood mononuclear cells (PBMCs), taken when the disease was refractory, from a patient treated with antithyroid drugs. These receptors were collected from a female donor with Graves disease. Each CDR3 is given with its conserved first and last residue.

>TRBV28|TRBJ2-1
CASSLSPGSFYNEQFF
>TRBV29-1|TRBJ2-5
CSVVDGQVGTWTQYF
>TRBV20-1|TRBJ2-6
CSASSGTGGNNVLTF
>TRBV6-1|TRBJ1-1
CASSQPAGTEAFF
>TRBV5-1|TRBJ2-7
CASSTDRGLDEQYF
>TRBV5-1|TRBJ2-2
CASSLSGTRHSVKSGELFF
>TRBV28|TRBJ2-6
CASSLTGANVLTF
>TRBV18|TRBJ1-4
CASSPTGTNEKLFF
>TRBV27|TRBJ2-2
CASSKGQGGGTGELFF
>TRBV28|TRBJ1-5
CASSLSDRVLQPQHF
>TRBV7-2|TRBJ1-6
CASSLRERGYNSPLHF
>TRBV2|TRBJ2-5
CASRGGLETQYF
>TRBV19|TRBJ2-4
CASSMAGFNIQYF
>TRBV29-1|TRBJ2-7
CSVRNTYEQYF
>TRBV2|TRBJ1-5
CASSFRTAKGGAQHF
>TRBV28|TRBJ2-3
CASSYAREGTDTQYF
>TRBV9|TRBJ1-4
CASSFGQSEDEKLFF
>TRBV10-3|TRBJ1-2
CATRTGGIYGYTF
>TRBV28|TRBJ2-2
CASTRIGPNTGELFF
>TRBV6-1|TRBJ2-7
CASSQLAGEQYF
>TRBV7-6|TRBJ2-2
CASSLGKTSGNTGELFF
>TRBV12-3/TRBV12-4|TRBJ2-4
CASSLGFAAKNIQYF
>TRBV20-1|TRBJ2-7
CSAWGTGLYEQYF
>TRBV27|TRBJ2-5
CASSWAPVQTSDTQETQYF
>TRBV2|TRBJ1-5
CASSEHVRQVIF
>TRBV28|TRBJ2-7
CASSPGGPSYEQYF
>TRBV6-2/TRBV6-3|TRBJ1-1
CASSEQAPVTEAFF
>TRBV24-1|TRBJ1-2
CATSDRGLDGYTF